The rows below give T cell receptor beta chains drawn from one sample of a study of shared clonotypes between healthy human individuals. Sequencing was performed with immunoSEQ multiplex PCR; in TCRdb, only in-frame clones are kept and a portion is missing. The data show about 1.5 million clones, approximately 98% seen once. Sequencing was done on a sample of naive CD4+ T cells sorted from blood. The receptors were sampled from a man aged 25-40 years in good health. The CDR3 runs from the conserved cysteine through the conserved F or W. The D gene is left open where the match is weak. A row's size may be missing; if present it is once, few, many or a size class.

d_call j_call v_call clone_size cdr3_nt cdr3_aa
NA TRBJ1-2 TRBV7-9 NA TGTGCCGGACCATTCGGGGCTAACTATGGCTACACCTTC CAGPFGANYGYTF
NA TRBJ1-1 TRBV11-2 once TGTGCCAGCAGCTTAGTTCTTCACAAGAACACTGAAGCTTTCTTT CASSLVLHKNTEAFF
TRBD1 TRBJ2-2 TRBV28 NA TGTGCCAGCTCACTGACAGGGATCAACACCGGGGAGCTGTTTTTT CASSLTGINTGELFF
TRBD2 TRBJ2-1 TRBV27 NA TGTGCCAGCAGTTTATTGTCCGGCGGGAGCAGTGATGAGCAGTTCTTC CASSLLSGGSSDEQFF
TRBD1 TRBJ2-5 TRBV7-2 NA TGTGCCAGCAGCTCGGGACAGGGAACGGAGACCCAGTACTTC CASSSGQGTETQYF
NA TRBJ2-2 TRBV5-1 NA TGCGCCAGCAGCTTGGACGGGGGAGTAGACGTCGGGGAGCTGTTTTTT CASSLDGGVDVGELFF
NA TRBJ2-2 TRBV7-9 NA TGTGCCAGCAGCGGGGCAGGAAACACCGGGGAGCTGTTTTTT CASSGAGNTGELFF
NA TRBJ2-3 TRBV15 NA TGTGCCACCAGCAGAGCGGCGGGCACGCAGTATTTT CATSRAAGTQYF
NA TRBJ2-7 TRBV7-6 NA TGTGCCAGCAGCTTCGTTCCTCCGCCGGGGGCGATTTACGAGCAGTACTTC CASSFVPPPGAIYEQYF
TRBD2 TRBJ2-5 TRBV29-1 NA TGCAGCGTTGAGCCCCCGGGGGGGGCAGAGACCCAGTACTTC CSVEPPGGAETQYF
NA TRBJ1-1 TRBV7-8 NA TGTGCCAGCAGCTTACCTGTCGCCGGGAGGGAGACTTTCTTT CASSLPVAGRETFF
TRBD2 TRBJ2-1 TRBV10-3 NA TGTGCCATCAGTGAAGGGGTTCTAGCGGGAGTAGACAATGAGCAGTTCTTC CAISEGVLAGVDNEQFF
NA TRBJ2-1 TRBV29-1 NA TGCAGCGTTGAAACCCGGGGACCGAAATCTTACAATGAGCAGTTCTTC CSVETRGPKSYNEQFF
TRBD1 TRBJ1-2 TRBV2 NA TGTGCCAGCAACGAACAGGGGCTCTATGGCTACACCTTC CASNEQGLYGYTF
TRBD2 TRBJ2-2 TRBV5-4 NA TGTGCCAGCAGCTTAGCGGGAAGCAACACCGGGGAGCTGTTTTTT CASSLAGSNTGELFF
NA TRBJ2-7 TRBV5-1 once TGCGCCAGCAGCCAAGGACAGTTACCATTCACCTACGAGCAGTACTTC CASSQGQLPFTYEQYF
NA TRBJ1-5 TRBV7-7 NA TGTGCCAGCAGCTTAAACGGGACCGGCCTGCATTTT CASSLNGTGLHF
NA TRBJ1-2 TRBV7-9 NA TGTGCCAGCAGCTCCAGGGATAGGAACTATGGCTACACCTTC CASSSRDRNYGYTF
NA TRBJ2-7 TRBV7-2 NA TGTGCCAGCAGCCTTATTGAAGGGGGGGGCTACGAGCAGTACTTC CASSLIEGGGYEQYF
NA TRBJ2-7 TRBV19 NA TGTGCCAGTCGATCCTACAACGAGCAGTACTTC CASRSYNEQYF
NA TRBJ1-3 TRBV19 NA TGTGCCAGTAGTATCTCAGGGGCCTCTGGAAACACCATATATTTT CASSISGASGNTIYF
NA TRBJ2-7 TRBV5-5 once TGTGCCAGCAGCTTGGAGGGGAACGACGAGCAGTACTTC CASSLEGNDEQYF
NA TRBJ2-7 TRBV28 NA TGTGCCAGCAGGAGAACAGGACTCTCCGCCTACGAGCAGTACTTC CASRRTGLSAYEQYF
NA TRBJ2-7 TRBV6-5 NA TGTGCCAGCAGCCGCGTAGCTTGGACGCAGGGCGAGCAGTACTTC CASSRVAWTQGEQYF
TRBD1 TRBJ1-3 TRBV5-1 NA TGCGCGTCCGGGACAGGCCCAATTAGCTCTGGAAACACCATATATTTT CASGTGPISSGNTIYF
NA TRBJ1-5 TRBV7-2 NA TGTGCCAGCAGCAGACCTGGGGGTACTCAGCCCCAGCATTTT CASSRPGGTQPQHF
NA TRBJ1-3 TRBV18 once TGTGCCAGCTCACCACAGCCCGCGGATTCTGGAAACACCATATATTTT CASSPQPADSGNTIYF
TRBD1 TRBJ2-7 TRBV9 NA TGTGCCAGCAGCGTAGGGGGACAGGGGTTCTACGAGCAGTACTTC CASSVGGQGFYEQYF
TRBD2 TRBJ2-1 TRBV14 NA TGTGCCAGCAGCTCACAAGCGGGAGGGGCTTATGAGCAGTTCTTC CASSSQAGGAYEQFF
NA TRBJ1-5 TRBV28 NA TGTGCCAGCAGCCAATTTCCTCAGCCCCAGCATTTT CASSQFPQPQHF
NA TRBJ2-3 TRBV5-1 NA TGCGCCAGCAGCTTGGCCCCGGGGGCAGATACGCAGTATTTT CASSLAPGADTQYF
NA TRBJ2-1 TRBV9 NA TGTGCCAGCGGTAGGGTGATGAATGAGCAGTTCTTC CASGRVMNEQFF
TRBD1 TRBJ1-4 TRBV30 NA TGTGCCTGGGGTTTACAGGGGGGTGTGGAAAAACTGTTTTTT CAWGLQGGVEKLFF
TRBD1 TRBJ1-1 TRBV10-3 NA TGTGCCATCAGTGAGGGTGACAGGGCGACTGAAGCTTTCTTT CAISEGDRATEAFF
NA TRBJ2-7 TRBV14 NA TGTGCCAGCAGCCTTCTGGGGGCGGCCGAGCAGTACTTC CASSLLGAAEQYF
TRBD2 TRBJ2-1 TRBV14 NA TGTGCCAGCAGCCCAACGGGACTAGGGGTATACAATGAGCAGTTCTTC CASSPTGLGVYNEQFF
NA TRBJ2-2 TRBV27 NA TGTGCCAGCAGCCCTCGGGCAGGGGGAAGCGGGAGAGGCGTCACCGGGGAGCTGTTTTTT CASSPRAGGSGRGVTGELFF
TRBD1 TRBJ2-1 TRBV7-2 NA TGTGCCAGCAACTTTGGGAGGACAGGGTTATCTAAGCAGTTCTTC CASNFGRTGLSKQFF
NA TRBJ1-4 TRBV5-6 NA TGTGCCAGCAGCCGGGACGGTCCTAATGAAAAACTGTTTTTT CASSRDGPNEKLFF
TRBD2 TRBJ2-1 TRBV10-3 NA TGTGCCATCAGGACGACTAGCACTTACAATGAGCAGTTCTTC CAIRTTSTYNEQFF
TRBD2 TRBJ2-1 TRBV7-9 NA TGTGCCAGCAGCGTCCGACGGGGACTAGCGGGAGATGAGCAGTTCTTC CASSVRRGLAGDEQFF
NA TRBJ2-1 TRBV18 NA TGTGCCAGCTCACCCTACGGAAGCTCCTACAATGAGCAGTTCTTC CASSPYGSSYNEQFF
TRBD1 TRBJ2-7 TRBV6-5 NA TGTGCCAGCAGTTATACAGGGGGCATTGAAAACGAGCAGTACTTC CASSYTGGIENEQYF
NA TRBJ1-1 TRBV14 NA TGTGCCAGCAGCACCCGGACCGGTGCGAGCGAAGCTTTCTTT CASSTRTGASEAFF
TRBD2 TRBJ2-7 TRBV5-1 NA TGCGCCAGCAGCCTCGGACTAGCGGGAACCTTGACCTACGAGCAGTACTTC CASSLGLAGTLTYEQYF
TRBD1 TRBJ1-2 TRBV28 NA TGTGCCAGCAGTTCGCCCGGGACAGCGGCCTATGGCTACACCTTC CASSSPGTAAYGYTF
TRBD2 TRBJ2-7 TRBV27 NA TGTGCCAGCAGACTAGTACCGGGAGGGATACACGAGCAGTACTTC CASRLVPGGIHEQYF
NA TRBJ2-2 TRBV2 NA TGTGCCAGCAGTGGTCAAAACACCGGGGAGCTGTTTTTT CASSGQNTGELFF
TRBD2 TRBJ2-7 TRBV7-9 NA TGTGCCAGCACTCACCCGGGACTAGCGGGAACTTACGAGCAGTACTTC CASTHPGLAGTYEQYF